This TCR beta chain came from a study of long-term antiretroviral therapy in people with HIV. Across the whole study: First collections came about a decade before the 2015 immediate-ART recommendation.

This CDR3 spans 16 amino acids. Per the germline V gene, CDR1 is LGHNT and CDR2 is FRNRAP. Findings and limits, study-wide: Clonotypes expanded prior to ART showed repertoire dominance at all sampled time points.

It was version v3.0 of the immunoSEQ assay that was run at survey level. The repertoire was sequenced with immunoSEQ multiplex PCR; TCRdb's copy has only in-frame clones and lacks some. The table has some 26,000 clones, approximately 78% seen once. Notes on this clone: Its antigen is as yet unknown. A junction end diverges from the germline sequence, so it may reflect a read error.

Samples held about 0.9-10 million cryopreserved PBMC before DNA extraction. The TCR sequence derives from a man aged 45-60 years with HIV. The sample was unsorted PBMCs, taken 2.9 years after starting antiretroviral therapy. V usage is TRBV12-5 and J usage is TRBJ1-1, with a weak D call TRBD1 (5 bases). The CDR3 bases are TGTGCTAGTGGTTTGGTACTAGGGACTGACGGTACTGAGGCTTTCTTT. Translating it yields CASGLVLGTDGTEAFF.